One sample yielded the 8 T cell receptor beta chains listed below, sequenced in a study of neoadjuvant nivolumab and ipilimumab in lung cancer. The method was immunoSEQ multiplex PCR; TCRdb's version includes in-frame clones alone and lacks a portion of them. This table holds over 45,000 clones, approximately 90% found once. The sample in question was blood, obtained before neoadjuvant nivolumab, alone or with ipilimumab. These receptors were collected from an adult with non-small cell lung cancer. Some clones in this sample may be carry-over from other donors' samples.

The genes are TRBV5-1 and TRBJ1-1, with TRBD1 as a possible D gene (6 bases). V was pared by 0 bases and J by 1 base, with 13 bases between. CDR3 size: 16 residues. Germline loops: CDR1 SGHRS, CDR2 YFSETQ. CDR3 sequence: CASSLVGVGGNTEAFF. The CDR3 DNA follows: TGCGCCAGCAGCTTGGTCGGTGTAGGGGGGAACACTGAAGCTTTCTTT.

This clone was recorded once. Here the CDR3 DNA reads TGTGCCTGGAGCGGACGCCTAGGGGAAAAACTGTTTTTT. Its translation: CAWSGRLGEKLFF. This chain joins TRBV30 and TRBJ1-4; no reliable D call. Germline CDR1 reads GTSNPN; CDR2 reads SVGIG (reference sequence). Trimming took off 3 bases at V and 8 bases at J, with 13 bases between the two ends. This CDR3 contains 13 residues.

The CDR3, as DNA: TGCGCCAGCAGCCTCGGACTAGCGACAGATACGCAGTATTTT. This codes for CASSLGLATDTQYF. The V and J genes are TRBV5-1 and TRBJ2-3, with 9 bases fitting TRBD2. The CDR3 is 14 amino acids. CDR1 SGHRS and CDR2 YFSETQ come from the germline V gene. The J segment lost 3 bases and the V segment lost 4 bases, leaving 3 bases of the junction unmatched.

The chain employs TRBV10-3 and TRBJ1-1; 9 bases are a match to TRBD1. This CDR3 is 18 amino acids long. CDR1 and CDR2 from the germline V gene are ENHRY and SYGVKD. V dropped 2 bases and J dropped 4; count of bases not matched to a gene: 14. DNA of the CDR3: TGTGCCATCAGTGAGGTTTCGATGAGGACAGGGGCGACCACTGAAGCTTTCTTT. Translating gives CAISEVSMRTGATTEAFF.

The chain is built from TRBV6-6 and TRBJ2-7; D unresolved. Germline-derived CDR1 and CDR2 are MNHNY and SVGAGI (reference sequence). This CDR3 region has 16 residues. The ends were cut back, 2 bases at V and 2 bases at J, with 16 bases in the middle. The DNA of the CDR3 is TGTGCCAGCAGTTACGACAATGTGCCAAGGCCCTACGAGCAGTACTTC. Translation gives CASSYDNVPRPYEQYF.

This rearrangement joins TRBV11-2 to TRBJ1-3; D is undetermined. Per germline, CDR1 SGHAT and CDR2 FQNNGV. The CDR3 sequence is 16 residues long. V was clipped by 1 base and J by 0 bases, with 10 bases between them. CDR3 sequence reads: CASSLGGDGSGNTIYF. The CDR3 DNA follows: TGTGCCAGCAGCTTAGGCGGTGACGGCTCTGGAAACACCATATATTTT.

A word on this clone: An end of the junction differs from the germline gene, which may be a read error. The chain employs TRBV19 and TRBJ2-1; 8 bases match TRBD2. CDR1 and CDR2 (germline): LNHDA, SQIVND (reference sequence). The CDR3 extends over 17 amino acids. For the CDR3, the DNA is TGTGCCAGTAGAATAGGAGTGAGCGGGAGACATTTCAATGAGCAGTTCTTC. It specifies CASRIGVSGRHFNEQFF.

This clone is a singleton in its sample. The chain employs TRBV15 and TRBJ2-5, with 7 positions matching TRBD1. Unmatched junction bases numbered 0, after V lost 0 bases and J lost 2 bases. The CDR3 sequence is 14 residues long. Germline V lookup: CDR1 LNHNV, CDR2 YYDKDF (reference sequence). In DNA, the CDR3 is TGTGCCACCAGCAGAGACAGGGGGCAAGAGACCCAGTACTTC. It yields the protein CATSRDRGQETQYF. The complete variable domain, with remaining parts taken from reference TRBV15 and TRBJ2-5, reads DAMVIQNPRYQVTQFGKPVTLSCSQTLNHNVMYWYQQKSSQAPKLLFHYYDKDFNNEADTPDNFQSRRPNTSFCFLDIRSPGLGDTAMYLCATSRDRGQETQYFGPGTRLLVL.